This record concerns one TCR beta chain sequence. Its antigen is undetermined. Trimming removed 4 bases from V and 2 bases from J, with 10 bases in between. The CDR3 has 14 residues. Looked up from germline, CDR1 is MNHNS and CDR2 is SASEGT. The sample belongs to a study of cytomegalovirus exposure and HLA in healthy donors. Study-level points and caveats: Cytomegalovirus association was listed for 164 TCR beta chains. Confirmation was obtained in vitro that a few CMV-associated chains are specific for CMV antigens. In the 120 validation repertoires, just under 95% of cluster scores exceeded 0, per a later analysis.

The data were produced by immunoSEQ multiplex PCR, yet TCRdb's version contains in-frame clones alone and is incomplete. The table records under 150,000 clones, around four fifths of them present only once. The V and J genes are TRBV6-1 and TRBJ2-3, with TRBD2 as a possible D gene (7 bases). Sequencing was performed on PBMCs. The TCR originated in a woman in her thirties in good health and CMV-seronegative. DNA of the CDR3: TGTGCCAGCAGTGCCCGGGGGGCCACAGATACGCAGTATTTT. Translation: CASSARGATDTQYF.